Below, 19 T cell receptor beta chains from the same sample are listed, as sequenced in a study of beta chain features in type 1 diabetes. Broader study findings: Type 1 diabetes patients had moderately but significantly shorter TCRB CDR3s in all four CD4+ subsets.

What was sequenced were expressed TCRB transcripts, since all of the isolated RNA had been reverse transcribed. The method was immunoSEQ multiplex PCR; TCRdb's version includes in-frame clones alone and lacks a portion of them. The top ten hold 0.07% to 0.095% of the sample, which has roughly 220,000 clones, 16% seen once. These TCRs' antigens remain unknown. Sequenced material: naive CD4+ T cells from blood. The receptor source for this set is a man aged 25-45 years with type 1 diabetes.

CDR3 protein: CASRRDRGSYNEQFF. CDR3 in DNA: TGTGCCAGCAGAAGGGACAGGGGCTCCTACAATGAGCAGTTCTTC. This sequence joins TRBV6-4 and TRBJ2-1; TRBD1 aligns across 10 bases. V shed 6 bases, J shed 0 bases, and the junction held 2 bases outside the gene matches. This CDR3 has 15 residues. In germline, CDR1 is MRHNA, CDR2 SNTAGT.

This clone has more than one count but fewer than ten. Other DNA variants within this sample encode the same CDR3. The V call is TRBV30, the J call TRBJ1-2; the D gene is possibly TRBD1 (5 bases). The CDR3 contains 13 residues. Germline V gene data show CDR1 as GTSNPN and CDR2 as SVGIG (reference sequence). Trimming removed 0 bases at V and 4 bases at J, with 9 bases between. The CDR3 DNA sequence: TGTGCCTGGAGTGTCCAGGGAAGCTATGGCTACACCTTC. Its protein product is CAWSVQGSYGYTF. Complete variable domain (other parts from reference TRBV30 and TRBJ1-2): SQTIHQWPATLVQPVGSPLSLECTVEGTSNPNLYWYRQAAGRGLQLLFYSVGIGQISSEVPQNLSASRPQDRQFILSSKKLLLSDSGFYLCAWSVQGSYGYTFGSGTRLTVV.

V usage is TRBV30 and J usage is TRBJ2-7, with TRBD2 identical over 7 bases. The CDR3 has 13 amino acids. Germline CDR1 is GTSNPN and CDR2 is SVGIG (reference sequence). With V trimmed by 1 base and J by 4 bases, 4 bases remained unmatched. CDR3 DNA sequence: TGTGCCTGGAGTGGACTAGCTAGTTACGAGCAGTACTTC. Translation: CAWSGLASYEQYF.

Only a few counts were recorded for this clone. CDR3 residues: CASSQRTTNYGYTF. The CDR3 coding sequence is TGTGCCAGCAGTCAAAGGACTACTAACTATGGCTACACCTTC. The V call is TRBV27, the J call TRBJ1-2; D ambiguous. The CDR3 sequence is 14 residues long. V lost 5 bases and J 0 bases, leaving 10 bases between the germline ends. Per the germline V gene, CDR1 is MNHEY and CDR2 is SMNVEV (reference sequence).

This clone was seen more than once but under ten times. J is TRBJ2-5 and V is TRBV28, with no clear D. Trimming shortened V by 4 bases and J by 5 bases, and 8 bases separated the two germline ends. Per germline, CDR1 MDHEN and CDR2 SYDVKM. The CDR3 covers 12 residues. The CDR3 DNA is TGTGCCAGCAGTTCCTCGTGGGAGACCCAGTACTTC. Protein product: CASSSSWETQYF.

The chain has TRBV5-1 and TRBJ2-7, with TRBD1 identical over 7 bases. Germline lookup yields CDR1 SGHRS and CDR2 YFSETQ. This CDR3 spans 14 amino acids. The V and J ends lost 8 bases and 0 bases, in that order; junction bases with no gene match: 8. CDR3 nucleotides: TGCGCCAGTCATAGGTGGGACAGCTCCTACGAGCAGTACTTC. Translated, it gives CASHRWDSSYEQYF.

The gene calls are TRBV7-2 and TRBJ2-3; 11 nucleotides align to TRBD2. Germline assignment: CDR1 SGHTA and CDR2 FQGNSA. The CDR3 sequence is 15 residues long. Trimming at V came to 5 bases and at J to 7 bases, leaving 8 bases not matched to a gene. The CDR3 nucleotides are TGTGCCAGCAGCCCCGAATCTAGCGGGAGGAATACGCAGTATTTT. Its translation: CASSPESSGRNTQYF.

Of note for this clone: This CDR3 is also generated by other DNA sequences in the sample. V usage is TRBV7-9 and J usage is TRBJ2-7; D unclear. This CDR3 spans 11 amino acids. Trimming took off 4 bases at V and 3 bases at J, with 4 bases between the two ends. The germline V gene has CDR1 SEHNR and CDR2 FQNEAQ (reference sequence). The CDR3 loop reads CASSSYYEQYF. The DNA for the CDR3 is TGTGCCAGCAGCTCGTACTACGAGCAGTACTTC.

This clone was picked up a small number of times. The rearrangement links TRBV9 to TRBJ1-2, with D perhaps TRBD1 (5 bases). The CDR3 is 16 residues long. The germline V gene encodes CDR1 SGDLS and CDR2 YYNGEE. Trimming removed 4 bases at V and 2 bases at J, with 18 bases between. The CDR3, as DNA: TGTGCCAGCAGCTATAATTTGGGCAGGGCCAACTATGGCTACACCTTC. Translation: CASSYNLGRANYGYTF.

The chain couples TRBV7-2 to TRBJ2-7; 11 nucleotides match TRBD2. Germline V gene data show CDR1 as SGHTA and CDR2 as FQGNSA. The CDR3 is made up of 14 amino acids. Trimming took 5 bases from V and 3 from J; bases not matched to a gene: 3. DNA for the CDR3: TGTGCCAGCAGCCCAGGGACTAGCGGCTACGAGCAGTACTTC. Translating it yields CASSPGTSGYEQYF.

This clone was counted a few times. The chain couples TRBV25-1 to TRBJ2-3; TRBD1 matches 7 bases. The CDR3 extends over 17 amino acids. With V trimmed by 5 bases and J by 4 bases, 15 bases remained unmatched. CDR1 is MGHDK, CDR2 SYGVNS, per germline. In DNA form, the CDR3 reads TGTGCCAGCAGTCTAAGGGGTACAGGGGCGCGCCCAGATACGCAGTATTTT. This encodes CASSLRGTGARPDTQYF.

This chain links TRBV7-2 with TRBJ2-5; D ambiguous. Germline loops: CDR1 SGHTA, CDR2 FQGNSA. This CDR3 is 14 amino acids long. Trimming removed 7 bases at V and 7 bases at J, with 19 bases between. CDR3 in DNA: TGTGCCAGCACCATGGACGGCCCCAGTTGGACCCAGTACTTC. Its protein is CASTMDGPSWTQYF.

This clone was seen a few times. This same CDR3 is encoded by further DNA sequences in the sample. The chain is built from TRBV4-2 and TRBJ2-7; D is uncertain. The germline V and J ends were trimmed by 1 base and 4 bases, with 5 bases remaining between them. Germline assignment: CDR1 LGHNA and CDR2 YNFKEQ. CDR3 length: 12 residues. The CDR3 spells CASSQVGYEQYF. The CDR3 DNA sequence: TGTGCCAGCAGCCAAGTTGGGTACGAGCAGTACTTC.

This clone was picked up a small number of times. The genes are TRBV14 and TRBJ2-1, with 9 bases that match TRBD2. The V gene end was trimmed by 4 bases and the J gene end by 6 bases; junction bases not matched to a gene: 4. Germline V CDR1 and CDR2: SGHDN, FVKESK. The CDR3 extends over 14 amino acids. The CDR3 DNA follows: TGTGCCAGCAGCCGAGGACTAGCGCGCAATGAGCAGTTCTTC. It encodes CASSRGLARNEQFF.

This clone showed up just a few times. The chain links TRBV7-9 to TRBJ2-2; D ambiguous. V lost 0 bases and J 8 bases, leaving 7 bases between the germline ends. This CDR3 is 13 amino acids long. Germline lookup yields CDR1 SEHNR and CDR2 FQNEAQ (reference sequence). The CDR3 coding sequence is TGTGCCAGCAGCTTAGCAGGAGCGGGGGAGCTGTTTTTT. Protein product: CASSLAGAGELFF.

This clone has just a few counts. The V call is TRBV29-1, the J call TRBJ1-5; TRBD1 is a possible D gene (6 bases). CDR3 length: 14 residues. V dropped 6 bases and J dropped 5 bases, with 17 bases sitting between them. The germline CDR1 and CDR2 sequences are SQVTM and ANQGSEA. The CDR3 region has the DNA TGCAGCGTACAACAGGGCGGTCGGCATCAGCCCCAGCATTTT. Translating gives CSVQQGGRHQPQHF.

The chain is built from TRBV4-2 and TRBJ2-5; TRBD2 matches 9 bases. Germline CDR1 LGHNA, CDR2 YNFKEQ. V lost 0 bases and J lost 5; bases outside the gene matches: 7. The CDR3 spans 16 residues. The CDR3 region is CASSQDLAGGGETQYF. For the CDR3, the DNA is TGTGCCAGCAGCCAAGATCTGGCGGGAGGGGGTGAGACCCAGTACTTC.

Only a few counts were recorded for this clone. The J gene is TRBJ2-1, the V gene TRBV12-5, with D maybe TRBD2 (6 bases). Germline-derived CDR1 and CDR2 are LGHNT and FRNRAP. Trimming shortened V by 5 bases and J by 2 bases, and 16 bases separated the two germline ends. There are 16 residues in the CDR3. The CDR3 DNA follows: TGTGCTAGTGGTCCCCCAAGGAGGGATGCCTACAATGAGCAGTTCTTC. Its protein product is CASGPPRRDAYNEQFF.

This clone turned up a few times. CDR3 in DNA: TGTGCCCGTAGAAGCGGGAGCGGAGAGCAGTACTTC. This gives the protein CARRSGSGEQYF. This chain uses TRBV30 with TRBJ2-7; TRBD2 agrees at 8 bases. This CDR3 spans 12 amino acids. Losses at the gene ends were 8 bases for V and 7 bases for J; bases not matched to a gene: 10. The germline gives CDR1 GTSNPN, CDR2 SVGIG (reference sequence).